The rows below give T cell receptor beta chains drawn from one sample of a study of blood T cell repertoires in COVID-19. Libraries were prepared by immunoSEQ multiplex PCR; TCRdb keeps only in-frame clonotypes and omits some of them. The sample consists of roughly 210,000 clones, about nine tenths of them appearing once. What was sequenced was peripheral blood. These receptors were taken from a man between 65 and 85 years old with acute or convalescent COVID-19. The CDR3 runs from the conserved cysteine through the conserved F or W. Each record gives: CDR3 DNA, CDR3 protein, D gene, V gene, J gene, clone size. The D gene is left open where the match is weak. Size values are once, few and many counts, or a class for expanded clones, and some rows have none.

CDR3 DNA: TGTGCCAGCAGCTTGGTTGGAGGGATGACAGATACGCAGTATTTT
CDR3 protein: CASSLVGGMTDTQYF
D gene: .
V gene: TRBV5-5
J gene: TRBJ2-3
clone size: .

CDR3 DNA: TGTGCCAGCAGCGTAGGACAGAAAGAGACCCAGTACTTC
CDR3 protein: CASSVGQKETQYF
D gene: .
V gene: TRBV9
J gene: TRBJ2-5
clone size: .

CDR3 DNA: TGTGCCAGCAGTTACTCCATCGGTCAAGAGACCCAGTACTTC
CDR3 protein: CASSYSIGQETQYF
D gene: .
V gene: TRBV6-5
J gene: TRBJ2-5
clone size: .

CDR3 DNA: TGTGCCAGCAGTTTGGAAATAGCGCAGTTCTTC
CDR3 protein: CASSLEIAQFF
D gene: .
V gene: TRBV12-3/TRBV12-4
J gene: TRBJ2-1
clone size: .

CDR3 DNA: TGTGCCAGCAGCCAAGATCCGGGACAGGGGGGCGTCTTC
CDR3 protein: CASSQDPGQGGVF
D gene: TRBD1
V gene: TRBV4-2
J gene: TRBJ2-1
clone size: .

CDR3 DNA: TGTGCCAGCAGATCTCCGGGACAGCCTGGAAACACCATATATTTT
CDR3 protein: CASRSPGQPGNTIYF
D gene: TRBD1
V gene: TRBV11-2
J gene: TRBJ1-3
clone size: few

CDR3 DNA: TGTGCCAGCAGTTTGTTTGTCGGGAATCAGCCCCAGCATTTT
CDR3 protein: CASSLFVGNQPQHF
D gene: .
V gene: TRBV28
J gene: TRBJ1-5
clone size: .

CDR3 DNA: TGTGCCAGCAGCCTAGACAGGGGCTCGAACAATGAGCAGTTCTTC
CDR3 protein: CASSLDRGSNNEQFF
D gene: TRBD1
V gene: TRBV7-3
J gene: TRBJ2-1
clone size: few

CDR3 DNA: TGTGCCAGCAGCAGCAGGGCCACCGGGGAGCTGTTTTTT
CDR3 protein: CASSSRATGELFF
D gene: .
V gene: TRBV27
J gene: TRBJ2-2
clone size: .

CDR3 DNA: TGTGCCATAGGGACAGGGGGCCCTGAAGCTTTCTTT
CDR3 protein: CAIGTGGPEAFF
D gene: TRBD1
V gene: TRBV10-3
J gene: TRBJ1-1
clone size: many

CDR3 DNA: TGTGCCAGCAGCCCCGGGGGGCCTCTAAGGGGCTACACCTTC
CDR3 protein: CASSPGGPLRGYTF
D gene: .
V gene: TRBV11-2
J gene: TRBJ1-2
clone size: .

CDR3 DNA: TGTGCCAGCAGCCAAGATTGGCAGAACACCGGGGAGCTGTTTTTT
CDR3 protein: CASSQDWQNTGELFF
D gene: .
V gene: TRBV14
J gene: TRBJ2-2
clone size: once

CDR3 DNA: TGTGCCAGCAGCTTGGCAAATGGGGCATCGTATAATTCACCCCTCCACTTT
CDR3 protein: CASSLANGASYNSPLHF
D gene: .
V gene: TRBV5-5
J gene: TRBJ1-6
clone size: .

CDR3 DNA: TGTGCCAGCTCTCGTACCCGGGGACAGATCTATGGCTACACCTTC
CDR3 protein: CASSRTRGQIYGYTF
D gene: TRBD1
V gene: TRBV18
J gene: TRBJ1-2
clone size: .

CDR3 DNA: TGTGCCAGCCCCCCGGGAGGGGCTATGAACACTGAAGCTTTCTTT
CDR3 protein: CASPPGGAMNTEAFF
D gene: .
V gene: TRBV28
J gene: TRBJ1-1
clone size: .

CDR3 DNA: TGTGCCAGCAGGGGGACAAAAGGCTCCAACGAGCAGTACTTC
CDR3 protein: CASRGTKGSNEQYF
D gene: .
V gene: TRBV28
J gene: TRBJ2-7
clone size: .

CDR3 DNA: TGTGCCAGCAGCGAGGGCGGTATAGGCTACGAGCAGTACTTC
CDR3 protein: CASSEGGIGYEQYF
D gene: .
V gene: TRBV7-3
J gene: TRBJ2-7
clone size: .

CDR3 DNA: TGTGCCAGCAGCTTTGGTGGGAGGGAGGCAGTGGAAGCTTTCTTT
CDR3 protein: CASSFGGREAVEAFF
D gene: .
V gene: TRBV5-4
J gene: TRBJ1-1
clone size: .

CDR3 DNA: TGTGCCAGCAGTATGTACGGGACTAGCTCCGGGGAGCTGTTTTTT
CDR3 protein: CASSMYGTSSGELFF
D gene: TRBD2
V gene: TRBV3-1/TRBV3-2
J gene: TRBJ2-2
clone size: once